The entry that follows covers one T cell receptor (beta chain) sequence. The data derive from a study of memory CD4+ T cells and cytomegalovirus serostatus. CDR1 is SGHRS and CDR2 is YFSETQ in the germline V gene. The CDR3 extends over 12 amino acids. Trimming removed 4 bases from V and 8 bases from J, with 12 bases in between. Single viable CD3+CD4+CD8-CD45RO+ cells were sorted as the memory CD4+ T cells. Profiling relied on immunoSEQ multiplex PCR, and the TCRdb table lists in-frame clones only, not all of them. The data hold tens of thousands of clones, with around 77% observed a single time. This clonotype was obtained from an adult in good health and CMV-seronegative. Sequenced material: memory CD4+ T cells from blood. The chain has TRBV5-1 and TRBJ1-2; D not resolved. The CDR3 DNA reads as TGCGCCAGCAGCGGCCCGGGGTACGGCTACACCTTC. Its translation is CASSGPGYGYTF.